The 20 T cell receptor beta chains in this list originate from one sample, sequenced in a study of cytomegalovirus exposure and HLA in healthy donors. Researchers ran the PCR with 60 Vbeta and 13 Jbeta primers. Profiled with immunoSEQ multiplex PCR; TCRdb holds only in-frame clones, not every one. The table lists about 170,000 clones, approximately 72% of them singletons. The sample taken for sequencing was PBMCs. The receptors derive from a man aged 35 to 55 in good health and CMV-seropositive.

This clone was observed a handful of times. This sequence joins TRBV6-1 and TRBJ2-7; 10 bases fit TRBD1. Germline V gene data show CDR1 as MNHNS and CDR2 as SASEGT. This CDR3 has 15 residues. Unmatched junction bases numbered 0, after V lost 1 base and J lost 0 bases. The CDR3 loop is CASSEGTGGSYEQYF. DNA for the CDR3: TGTGCCAGCAGTGAAGGGACAGGGGGCTCCTACGAGCAGTACTTC.

This chain links TRBV18 with TRBJ1-2; perhaps TRBD1 as D (6 bases). The germline gives CDR1 KGHSH, CDR2 LQKENI. The V end lost 8 bases, the J end lost 4 bases, and 17 bases lay between the germline ends. This CDR3 is 14 amino acids long. The CDR3: CASRQTTGSYGYTF. As DNA, the CDR3 is TGTGCCAGCCGACAAACGACAGGATCCTATGGCTACACCTTC.

The gene calls are TRBV27 and TRBJ2-1; tentative D call: TRBD2 (7 bases). Per germline, CDR1 MNHEY and CDR2 SMNVEV (reference sequence). CDR3 size: 20 residues. V was pared by 7 bases and J by 4 bases, with 32 bases between. The CDR3 DNA follows: TGTGCCAGCATGGTTAAAGGACAGCGGGAAAGTGAGCGAGGGTACAATGAGCAGTTCTTC. Residues: CASMVKGQRESERGYNEQFF.

The V call is TRBV19, the J call TRBJ2-5; 8 bases map to TRBD2. Per the germline V gene, CDR1 is LNHDA and CDR2 is SQIVND (reference sequence). This CDR3 has 16 residues. With V trimmed by 1 base and J by 2 bases, 6 bases remained unmatched. The CDR3 nucleotides read TGTGCCAGTAGTATAGGGAGCGGGGGCCCTCAAGAGACCCAGTACTTC. The encoded protein is CASSIGSGGPQETQYF. The full variable domain, its missing parts supplied by reference TRBV19 and TRBJ2-5, is DGGITQSPKYLFRKEGQNVTLSCEQNLNHDAMYWYRQDPGQGLRLIYYSQIVNDFQKGDIAEGYSVSREKKESFPLTVTSAQKNPTAFYLCASSIGSGGPQETQYFGPGTRLLVL.

The chain employs TRBV6-1 and TRBJ2-3, with 11 bases aligning to TRBD2. V trimming: 8 bases; J trimming: 4 bases; junction bases outside the gene matches: 5. CDR3 length: 14 amino acids. Germline V CDR1 and CDR2: MNHNS, SASEGT. In DNA form, the CDR3 reads TGTGCCAGCGGCTATAGCGGGGGGGCAGATACGCAGTATTTT. It encodes CASGYSGGADTQYF.

This clone was found once. The chain recombines TRBV6-6 with TRBJ2-5, with 8 nucleotides matching TRBD1. After removal of 5 bases from V and 4 bases from J, the junction contained 9 bases not matched to a gene. The CDR3 runs to 15 residues. CDR1 is MNHNY and CDR2 is SVGAGI in the germline V gene (reference sequence). The CDR3 loop reads CASSARQGLGETQYF. CDR3 DNA sequence: TGTGCCAGCAGTGCCCGACAGGGGTTGGGAGAGACCCAGTACTTC.

The chain carries TRBV27 and TRBJ1-1, with D maybe TRBD1 (6 bases). V lost 8 bases, J lost 0 bases, and 10 bases lay in between. Germline CDR1 and CDR2: MNHEY and SMNVEV (reference sequence). The length of the CDR3 is 13 residues. CDR3: CASHREMNTEAFF. In nucleotides, the CDR3 is TGTGCCAGCCACAGGGAGATGAACACTGAAGCTTTCTTT.

The chain has TRBV4-2 and TRBJ2-1, with D maybe TRBD1 (6 bases). With 4 bases removed from V and 9 bases from J, the gap between germline ends came to 13 bases. The CDR3 has 13 residues. Germline V gene sequence: CDR1 LGHNA, CDR2 YNFKEQ. This CDR3 reads CASSPARGSEQFF. DNA of the CDR3: TGTGCCAGCAGCCCGGCAAGGGGGAGTGAGCAGTTCTTC.

The chain has TRBV4-2 and TRBJ2-7; 7 bases match TRBD2. Germline CDR1 and CDR2: LGHNA and YNFKEQ. The CDR3 loop spans 15 amino acids. With V trimmed by 1 base and J by 2 bases, 5 bases remained unmatched. CDR3 sequence: CASSQVFGGTYEQYF. The CDR3 DNA is TGTGCCAGCAGCCAAGTATTCGGGGGGACCTACGAGCAGTACTTC.

A word on this clone: Mismatch with germline at one junction end may stem from a read error. The chain has TRBV7-7 and TRBJ2-5, with D maybe TRBD2 (6 bases). Germline CDR1 SSHAT, CDR2 FNYEAQ (reference sequence). The CDR3 sequence is 15 residues long. CDR3 amino acids: CASSLGGGLGETQYF. The CDR3 DNA follows: TGTGCTAGCAGCCTGGGGGGAGGTCTCGGGGAGACCCAGTACTTC.

The V call is TRBV7-3, the J call TRBJ2-7; D possibly corresponds to TRBD1 (6 bases). CDR1 and CDR2 (germline): SGHTA, FQGTGA. This CDR3 has 14 residues. Trimming pared 1 base from V and 6 bases from J, leaving 13 bases between. Written as DNA, the CDR3 is TGTGCCAGCAGCTTAAGGCAGGGGCCTGGCGAGCAGTACTTC. Translated, it gives CASSLRQGPGEQYF.

The chain couples TRBV7-8 to TRBJ1-1; no firm D call. The CDR3 sequence is 15 residues long. Trimming left V 0 bases short and J 1 base short, with 9 bases between. The V gene's germline CDR1 is SGHVS and CDR2 FQNEAQ. The CDR3 region is CASSLAGRKNTEAFF. For the CDR3, the DNA is TGTGCCAGCAGCTTAGCGGGCAGAAAGAACACTGAAGCTTTCTTT.

This chain uses TRBV19 with TRBJ1-5, with 7 bases identical to TRBD1. This CDR3 comprises 13 residues. The junction had 9 bases not matched to a gene; V was cut back by 5 bases and J by 11 bases. From germline, CDR1 is LNHDA and CDR2 SQIVND (reference sequence). The CDR3 loop reads CASSQGQPQAQHF. Here the CDR3 DNA reads TGTGCCAGTAGTCAGGGACAGCCTCAAGCCCAGCATTTT.

The CDR3 loop reads CASSRGTSVTDTQYF. DNA for the CDR3: TGTGCCAGCAGCCGGGGGACTAGTGTCACAGATACGCAGTATTTT. The chain recombines TRBV5-8 with TRBJ2-3; TRBD2 matches 8 bases. Per germline, CDR1 SGHTS and CDR2 YDEGEE. Trimming at V came to 4 bases and at J to 2 bases, leaving 6 bases not matched to a gene. The CDR3 sequence is 15 residues long.

The V gene is TRBV27, the J gene TRBJ2-7; TRBD2 is a possible D gene (6 bases). Germline lookup yields CDR1 MNHEY and CDR2 SMNVEV (reference sequence). Trimming took off 5 bases at V and 6 bases at J, with 20 bases between the two ends. The CDR3 covers 15 residues. The CDR3 loop reads CASSPLAGTSGEQYF. In DNA, the CDR3 is TGTGCCAGCAGTCCGCTGGCGGGGACCTCCGGCGAGCAGTACTTC.

This clone has only a few counts. The chain uses TRBV5-1 and TRBJ2-1; D gene unclear. In germline, CDR1 is SGHRS, CDR2 YFSETQ. V was clipped by 4 bases and J by 7 bases, with 18 bases between them. The CDR3 has 15 amino acids. CDR3 nucleotides: TGCGCCAGCAGCCCCCAGGCCAATACATGGAATGAGCAGTTCTTC. Translation gives CASSPQANTWNEQFF.

This clone was recorded only once. The V call is TRBV4-3, the J call TRBJ1-4, with D hard to call. V was trimmed by 0 bases and J by 5 bases, leaving 10 bases between them. In germline, CDR1 is LGHNA, CDR2 YSLEER. The CDR3 loop spans 15 amino acids. The CDR3 DNA is TGCGCCAGCAGCCAAGATATCGCGTACAATGAAAAACTGTTTTTT. Translation gives CASSQDIAYNEKLFF.

This clone has just one count. This rearrangement joins TRBV19 to TRBJ1-6, with TRBD1 as a possible D gene (5 bases). The V end was cut by 7 bases, the J end by 7 bases, with 14 bases between. The germline V gene has CDR1 LNHDA and CDR2 SQIVND (reference sequence). The CDR3 sequence is 14 residues long. The DNA for the CDR3 is TGTGCCAGTACTCCCGGGGGAGGCAATTCACCCCTCCACTTT. Translated: CASTPGGGNSPLHF.

The gene calls are TRBV27 and TRBJ2-4; TRBD2 might be the D (6 bases). The germline V gene has CDR1 MNHEY and CDR2 SMNVEV (reference sequence). V gave up 4 bases and J gave up 0 bases, with 22 bases separating them. There are 19 residues in the CDR3. The CDR3 is CASSSLLGGDNPAKNIQYF. The CDR3 DNA sequence: TGTGCCAGCAGTTCTCTATTGGGGGGAGACAACCCAGCCAAAAACATTCAGTACTTC.

V and J are TRBV18 and TRBJ2-1; D possibly corresponds to TRBD2 (6 bases). V gave up 0 bases and J gave up 4 bases, with 10 bases separating them. Germline V gene lookup returns CDR1 KGHSH and CDR2 LQKENI. The CDR3 has 15 residues. CDR3 nucleotides: TGTGCCAGCTCACCACCAGGGGAGGCTTACAATGAGCAGTTCTTC. Translating gives CASSPPGEAYNEQFF.